The clone carrying this T cell receptor (beta chain) showed up many times. This CDR3 has 18 amino acids. The germline V gene encodes CDR1 MGHRA and CDR2 YSYEKL. The trim removed 0 bases at V and 4 bases at J, leaving 10 bases unmatched. TCRdb fed the PCR reads into MiXCR, producing one record per CDR3 protein. Here the sample spans about 510,000 distinct CDR3 sequences, roughly 26% being singletons. This sample is part of a study of molecular identifiers for immune sequencing clone quantification. The sample taken for sequencing was naive CD8+ T cells from blood, with Jurkat cell RNA spiked in. Indicated subset: FACS-sorted CD8+CD4-CCR7+CD45RA+ naive T cells. The chain couples TRBV4-1 to TRBJ2-3; 10 bases are shared with TRBD2. This sequence was found in a human donor in good health. Some libraries in this study had Jurkat cell RNA spiked in. The CDR3 nucleotides read TGCGCCAGCAGCCAAGAGATGGGACTAGCGATAGACCCAGATACGCAGTATTTT. Its translation is CASSQEMGLAIDPDTQYF.